A selection of T cell receptor beta chains follows, all from one sample in a study of cytomegalovirus exposure and HLA in healthy donors. TCRdb's copy holds only in-frame clones and misses some; the assay was immunoSEQ multiplex PCR. The profile covers a few hundred thousand clones, with just over 85% appearing a single time and around 0.84% taken by the ten largest. What was sequenced was PBMCs. The origin of the receptors is a woman aged 18 to 35 in good health and CMV-seronegative. Each CDR3 is given with its conserved first and last residue. D genes are given only for firm matches. Only part of the rows carry a size: once, few, many, or a class if the clone is expanded.

clone_size,v_call,d_call,j_call,cdr3_nt,cdr3_aa
-,TRBV19,-,TRBJ2-7,TGTGCCAGTAGTATGAGACAGTTCTACGAGCAGTACTTC,CASSMRQFYEQYF
-,TRBV18,-,TRBJ2-7,TGTGCCAGCTCACCACGAGGCGGGGCTTCCTACGAGCAGTACTTC,CASSPRGGASYEQYF
-,TRBV4-3,-,TRBJ1-4,TGCGCCAGCAGCCAAGATCTGGGGGCGGGTGAAAAACTGTTTTTT,CASSQDLGAGEKLFF
-,TRBV10-3,-,TRBJ1-1,TGTGCCATCAGTGGCGGGGTGAACACTGAAGCTTTCTTT,CAISGGVNTEAFF
once,TRBV4-3,TRBD2,TRBJ2-1,TGCGCCAGCAGTCCAACATGGGGGAGCGGGGATCGGTTCTTC,CASSPTWGSGDRFF
-,TRBV29-1,-,TRBJ2-1,TGCAGCGTTTTAGGAGGGGAGGTCTTC,CSVLGGEVF
-,TRBV19,TRBD1,TRBJ2-7,TGTGCCAGTCTCTCGGGACAGGGCCCCTACGAGCAGTACTTC,CASLSGQGPYEQYF
-,TRBV7-3,-,TRBJ2-1,TGTGCCAGTGCTCTGAGCGGGGAGCAGTTCTTC,CASALSGEQFF
-,TRBV4-3,-,TRBJ2-2,TGCGCCAGCAGCCAAGATCATATCGGGACGAACACCGGGGAGCTGTTTTTT,CASSQDHIGTNTGELFF
-,TRBV5-1,TRBD2,TRBJ2-6,TGCGCCAGCAGCCCGCGGGTAGCGGGAGAGTCCGGGGCCAACGTCCTGACTTTC,CASSPRVAGESGANVLTF
-,TRBV13,TRBD1,TRBJ1-2,TGTGCCAGCAGCCCAGGGACAGGGAATGGCTACACCTTC,CASSPGTGNGYTF
-,TRBV6-6,-,TRBJ2-5,TGTGCCAGCAGTTACGAGGAGACCCAGTACTTC,CASSYEETQYF
-,TRBV28,TRBD1,TRBJ1-2,TGTGCCAGCATCGAACAGGGGCTTGACTATGGCTACACCTTC,CASIEQGLDYGYTF
few,TRBV28,TRBD1,TRBJ2-7,TGTGCCAGCAGCCCGGGACAGCTCTACGAGCAGTACTTC,CASSPGQLYEQYF
once,TRBV27,-,TRBJ2-2,TGTGCCAGCAGTTTGCACAGTACCGGGGAGCTGTTTTTT,CASSLHSTGELFF
once,TRBV7-2,TRBD1,TRBJ2-7,TGTGCCAGCAGCTTAGTGGGACAGGGTGTCTCCTACGAGCAGTACTTC,CASSLVGQGVSYEQYF
-,TRBV9,-,TRBJ1-1,TGTGCCAGCAGCGTAGAGGAGAGTTTGAACACTGAAGCTTTCTTT,CASSVEESLNTEAFF
-,TRBV7-2,-,TRBJ1-3,TGTGCCAGCAGCCCTCTGTACTCTGGAAACACCATATATTTT,CASSPLYSGNTIYF
-,TRBV10-3,-,TRBJ1-2,TGTGCCATCAGGGTAGCAGCTAACTATGGCTACACCTTC,CAIRVAANYGYTF
-,TRBV7-3,-,TRBJ2-1,TGTGCCAGCAGCTTAAACATAGCGTGGGAGCAGTTCTTC,CASSLNIAWEQFF
-,TRBV28,TRBD1,TRBJ2-7,TGTGCCAGCAGGGGACAGGGGGCTTCCCTCGAGCAGTACTTC,CASRGQGASLEQYF
-,TRBV29-1,-,TRBJ2-1,TGCAGCGCTCTCGGACAGCCTGACAACTACAATGAGCAGTTCTTC,CSALGQPDNYNEQFF
-,TRBV4-3,-,TRBJ2-7,TGCGCCAGCAGCCCCGGACTGAGATACGAGCAGTACTTC,CASSPGLRYEQYF
-,TRBV5-1,TRBD2,TRBJ2-1,TGCGCCAGCAGCTTGGGTCAAGGGACTAGCGGGAGAAATGAGCAGTTCTTC,CASSLGQGTSGRNEQFF
few,TRBV4-1,-,TRBJ1-2,TGCGCCAGCAGCATCGGTGGTAGCAATGGCTACACCTTC,CASSIGGSNGYTF
-,TRBV6-1,-,TRBJ2-7,TGTGCCAGCACATTGGGGGGAAGCGGCTACGAGCAGTACTTC,CASTLGGSGYEQYF
-,TRBV9,TRBD1,TRBJ1-1,TGTGCCAGCAGCGGACAGGGTCGGACTGAAGCTTTCTTT,CASSGQGRTEAFF
-,TRBV2,TRBD1,TRBJ2-1,TGTGCCAGCACCCCCCGGACAGGGGGCTATAATGAGCAGTTCTTC,CASTPRTGGYNEQFF
-,TRBV5-1,TRBD2,TRBJ2-7,TGCGCCAGCAGTATGGGCGGGAGTTATGACGAGCAGTACTTC,CASSMGGSYDEQYF
-,TRBV7-3,-,TRBJ2-1,TGTGCCAGCAGCTTAAGTGGCAGGCAAAATGAGCAGTTCTTC,CASSLSGRQNEQFF
once,TRBV5-1,TRBD1,TRBJ2-1,TGCGCCAGCGGCTTGACAGGGTCGGAGCAGTTCTTC,CASGLTGSEQFF
-,TRBV7-3,-,TRBJ2-1,TGTGCCAGCAGCGACGGGACTGATGAGCAGTTCTTC,CASSDGTDEQFF
few,TRBV2,TRBD1,TRBJ2-2,TGTGCCAGCAGTGCAGGGGGCACCGGGGAGCTGTTTTTT,CASSAGGTGELFF
-,TRBV28,-,TRBJ2-7,TGTGCCAGCGGGAGTCCCCACTCCTACGAGCAGTACTTC,CASGSPHSYEQYF
-,TRBV7-2,-,TRBJ1-3,TGTGCCAGTTCTCAATCTAGCTCTGGAAACACCATATATTTT,CASSQSSSGNTIYF
-,TRBV25-1,-,TRBJ2-7,TGTGCCAGCAGTGTCCCAGGGGCCCGCCCCGGGCAGTACTTC,CASSVPGARPGQYF
-,TRBV7-2,-,TRBJ2-6,TGTGCCAGCAGCAGATCACGGGGATCTGGGGCCAACGTCCTGACTTTC,CASSRSRGSGANVLTF
-,TRBV7-2,-,TRBJ1-2,TGTGCCAGCAGCTTAATTACTAACTATGGCTACACCTTC,CASSLITNYGYTF
-,TRBV7-9,-,TRBJ1-2,TGTGCCAGCAGCTCAACGTCCGGTCTCTATGGCTACACCTTC,CASSSTSGLYGYTF
-,TRBV28,-,TRBJ1-3,TGTGCCAGCACCCCCGGGGTGGCTGGAAACACCATATATTTT,CASTPGVAGNTIYF